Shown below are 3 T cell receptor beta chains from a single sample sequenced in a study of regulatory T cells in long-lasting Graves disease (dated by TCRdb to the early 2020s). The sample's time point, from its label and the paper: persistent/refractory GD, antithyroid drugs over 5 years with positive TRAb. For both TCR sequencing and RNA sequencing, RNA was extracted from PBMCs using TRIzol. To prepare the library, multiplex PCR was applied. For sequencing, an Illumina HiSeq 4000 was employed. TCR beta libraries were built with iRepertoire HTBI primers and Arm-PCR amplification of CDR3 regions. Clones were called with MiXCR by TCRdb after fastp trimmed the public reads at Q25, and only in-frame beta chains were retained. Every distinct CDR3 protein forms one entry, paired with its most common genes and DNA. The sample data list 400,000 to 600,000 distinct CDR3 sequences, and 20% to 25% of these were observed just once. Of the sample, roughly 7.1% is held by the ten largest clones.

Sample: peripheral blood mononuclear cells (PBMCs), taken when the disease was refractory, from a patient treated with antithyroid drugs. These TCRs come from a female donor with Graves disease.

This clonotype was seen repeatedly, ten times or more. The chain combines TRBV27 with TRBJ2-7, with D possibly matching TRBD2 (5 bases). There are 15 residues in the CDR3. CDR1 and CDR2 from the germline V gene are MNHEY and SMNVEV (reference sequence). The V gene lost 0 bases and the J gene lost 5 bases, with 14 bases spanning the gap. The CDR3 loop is CASSLSPLGVDEQYF. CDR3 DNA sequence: TGTGCCAGCAGTTTATCGCCTTTGGGAGTGGACGAGCAGTACTTC.

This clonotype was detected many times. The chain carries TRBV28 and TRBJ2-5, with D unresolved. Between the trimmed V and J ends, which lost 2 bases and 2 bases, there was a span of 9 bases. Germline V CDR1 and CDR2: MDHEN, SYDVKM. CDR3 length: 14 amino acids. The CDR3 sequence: CASSLGQQQETQYF. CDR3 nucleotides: TGTGCCAGCAGTTTAGGGCAGCAACAAGAGACCCAGTACTTC. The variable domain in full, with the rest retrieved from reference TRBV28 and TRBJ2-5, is DVKVTQSSRYLVKRTGEKVFLECVQDMDHENMFWYRQDPGLGLRLIYFSYDVKMKEKGDIPEGYSVSREKKERFSLILESASTNQTSMYLCASSLGQQQETQYFGPGTRLLVL.

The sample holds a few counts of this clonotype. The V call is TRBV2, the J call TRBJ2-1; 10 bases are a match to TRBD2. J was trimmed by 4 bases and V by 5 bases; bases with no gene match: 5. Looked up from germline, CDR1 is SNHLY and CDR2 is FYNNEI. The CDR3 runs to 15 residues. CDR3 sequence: CASSSTSGAYNEQFF. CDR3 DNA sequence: TGTGCCAGCAGTTCTACTAGCGGGGCTTACAATGAGCAGTTCTTC.